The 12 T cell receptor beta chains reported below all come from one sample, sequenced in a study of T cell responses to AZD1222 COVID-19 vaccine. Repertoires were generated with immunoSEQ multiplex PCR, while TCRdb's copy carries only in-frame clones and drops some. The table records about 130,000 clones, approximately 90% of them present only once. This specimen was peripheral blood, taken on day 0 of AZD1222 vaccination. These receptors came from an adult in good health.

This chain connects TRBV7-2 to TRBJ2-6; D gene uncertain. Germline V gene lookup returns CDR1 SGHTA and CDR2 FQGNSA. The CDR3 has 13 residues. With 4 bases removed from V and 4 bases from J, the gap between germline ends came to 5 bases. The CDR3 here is CASSSVGANVLTF. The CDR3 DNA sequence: TGTGCCAGCAGCTCCGTAGGGGCCAACGTCCTGACTTTC. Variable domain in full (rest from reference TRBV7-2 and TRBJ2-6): GAGVSQSPSNKVTEKGKDVELRCDPISGHTALYWYRQSLGQGLEFLIYFQGNSAPDKSGLPSDRFSAERTGGSVSTLTIQRTQQEDSAVYLCASSSVGANVLTFGAGSRLTVL.

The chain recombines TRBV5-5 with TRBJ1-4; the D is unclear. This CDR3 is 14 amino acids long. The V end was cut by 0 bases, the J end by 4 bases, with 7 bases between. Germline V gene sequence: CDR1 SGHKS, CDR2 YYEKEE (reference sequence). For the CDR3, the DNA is TGTGCCAGCAGCTTGGAACAGATTAATGAAAAACTGTTTTTT. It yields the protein CASSLEQINEKLFF.

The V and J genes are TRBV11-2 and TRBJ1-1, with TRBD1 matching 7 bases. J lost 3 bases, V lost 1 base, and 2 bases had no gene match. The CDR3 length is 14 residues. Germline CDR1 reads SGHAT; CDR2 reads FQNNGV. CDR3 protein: CASSLVGGDTEAFF. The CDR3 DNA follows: TGTGCCAGCAGCTTAGTAGGGGGCGACACTGAAGCTTTCTTT.

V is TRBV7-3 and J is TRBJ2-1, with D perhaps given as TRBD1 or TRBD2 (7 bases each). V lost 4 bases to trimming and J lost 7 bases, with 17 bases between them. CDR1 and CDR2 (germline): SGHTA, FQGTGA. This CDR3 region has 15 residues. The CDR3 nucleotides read TGTGCCAGCAGCTCCCAGGGGGGGCCGGTAAATGAGCAGTTCTTC. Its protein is CASSSQGGPVNEQFF.

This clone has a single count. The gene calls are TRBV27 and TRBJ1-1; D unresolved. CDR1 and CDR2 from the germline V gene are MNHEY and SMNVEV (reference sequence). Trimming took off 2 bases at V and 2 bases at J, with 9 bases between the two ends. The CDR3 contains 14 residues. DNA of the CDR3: TGTGCCAGCAGTTTAATCGGTAGTAACACTGAAGCTTTCTTT. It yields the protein CASSLIGSNTEAFF.

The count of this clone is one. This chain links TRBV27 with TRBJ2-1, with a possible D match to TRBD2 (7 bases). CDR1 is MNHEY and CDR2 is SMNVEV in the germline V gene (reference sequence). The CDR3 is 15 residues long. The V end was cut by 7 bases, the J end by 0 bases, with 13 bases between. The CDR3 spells CASTPRGASYNEQFF. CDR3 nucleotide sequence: TGTGCCAGCACACCCCGGGGGGCCTCCTACAATGAGCAGTTCTTC.

The CDR3 spells CASSLGLAGGRSTDTQYF. The DNA of the CDR3 is TGTGCCAGCAGCTTAGGGCTAGCGGGGGGGCGGAGCACAGATACGCAGTATTTT. The V and J genes are TRBV7-2 and TRBJ2-3; 12 bases are a match to TRBD2. The germline CDR1 and CDR2 sequences are SGHTA and FQGNSA. CDR3 length equals 18 residues. Trimming took 1 base from V and 0 from J; bases not matched to a gene: 5.

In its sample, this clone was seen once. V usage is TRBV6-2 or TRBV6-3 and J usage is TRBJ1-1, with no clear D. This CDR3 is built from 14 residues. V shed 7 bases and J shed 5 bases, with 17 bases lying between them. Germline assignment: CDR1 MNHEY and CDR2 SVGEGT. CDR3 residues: CASTPRAGRTEAFF. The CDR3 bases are TGTGCCAGCACCCCTCGAGCGGGGAGGACTGAAGCTTTCTTT.

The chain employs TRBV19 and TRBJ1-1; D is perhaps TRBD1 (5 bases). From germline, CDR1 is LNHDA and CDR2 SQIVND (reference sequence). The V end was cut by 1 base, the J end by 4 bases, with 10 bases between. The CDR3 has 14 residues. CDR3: CASSIGPGTTEAFF. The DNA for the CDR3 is TGTGCCAGTAGTATAGGGCCAGGGACCACTGAAGCTTTCTTT.

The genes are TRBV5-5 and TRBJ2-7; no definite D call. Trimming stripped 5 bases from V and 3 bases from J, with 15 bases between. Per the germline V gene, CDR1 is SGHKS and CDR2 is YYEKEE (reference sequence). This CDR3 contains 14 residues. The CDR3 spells CASSRYHLSYEQYF. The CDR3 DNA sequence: TGTGCCAGCAGTAGGTACCACCTGAGCTACGAGCAGTACTTC.

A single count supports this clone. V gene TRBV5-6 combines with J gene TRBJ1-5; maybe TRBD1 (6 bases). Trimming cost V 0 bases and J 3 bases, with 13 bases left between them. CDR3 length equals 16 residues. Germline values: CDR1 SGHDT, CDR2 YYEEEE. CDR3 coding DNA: TGTGCCAGCAGCTTGGCACAGGGATGGATCAATCAGCCCCAGCATTTT. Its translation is CASSLAQGWINQPQHF.

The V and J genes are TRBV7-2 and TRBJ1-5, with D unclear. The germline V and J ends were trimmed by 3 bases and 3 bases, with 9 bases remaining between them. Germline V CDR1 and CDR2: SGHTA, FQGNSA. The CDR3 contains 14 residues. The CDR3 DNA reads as TGTGCCAGCAGCTTTCGGGTGAACAATCAGCCCCAGCATTTT. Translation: CASSFRVNNQPQHF.